Listed here is a single T cell receptor beta chain. This record comes from a study of identical twins. This CDR3 spans 13 amino acids. From germline, CDR1 is SGHRS and CDR2 YFSETQ. Between the trimmed V and J ends, which lost 4 bases and 5 bases, there was a span of 10 bases. MiXCR, applied by TCRdb to the 5' RACE reads, yields one record per CDR3 protein. This table holds about 790,000 distinct CDR3 sequences, approximately 18% found once. Separately, the same data were catalogued under a study of T cells expressing NK-cell markers.

The TCR sequence derives from a woman between 18 and 30 years old in good health. This chain connects TRBV5-1 to TRBJ2-1; TRBD2 is a possible D gene (7 bases). The specimen was PBMCs. For the CDR3, the DNA is TGCGCCAGCAGCAAGGGGGGGGACAATGAGCAGTTCTTC. It yields the protein CASSKGGDNEQFF.